This T cell receptor (beta chain) came from a study of cytomegalovirus exposure and HLA in healthy donors. The CDR3 loop spans 12 amino acids. Trimming cost V 6 bases and J 5 bases; bases outside gene matches: 2. Germline V gene data show CDR1 as LNHDA and CDR2 as SQIVND (reference sequence). Use of 60 Vbeta and 13 Jbeta primers characterized the PCR. This table comes from immunoSEQ multiplex PCR, and its TCRdb copy is limited to in-frame clones, with some not included. Of about 130,000 clones in the sample, about 79% are singletons; the top ten hold 2.5% to 3.5%. The sequenced material came from PBMCs. J is TRBJ1-1 and V is TRBV19; TRBD1 matches 8 bases. The receptor's source is a woman between 18 and 29 years old in good health and CMV-seropositive. As DNA, the CDR3 is TGTGCCAGTAGAACAGGGGGGACTGAAGCTTTCTTT. Its translation is CASRTGGTEAFF. The full variable domain, in which reference TRBV19 and TRBJ1-1 provide the parts outside the CDR3, is DGGITQSPKYLFRKEGQNVTLSCEQNLNHDAMYWYRQDPGQGLRLIYYSQIVNDFQKGDIAEGYSVSREKKESFPLTVTSAQKNPTAFYLCASRTGGTEAFFGQGTRLTVV.